The 18 T cell receptor beta chains presented below share a single source sample, sequenced in a study of blood T cells in healthy people across ages. A second 7 to 11 cycle PCR used barcoded and J-beta primers. Each CDR3 protein gets one entry after TCRdb re-called the 5' RACE reads with MiXCR. Of some 1.7 million distinct CDR3 sequences detected, roughly 28% appear once; the ten largest clones hold about 7.7%. The specimen was blood. Receptors were obtained from a woman younger than 45 in good health.

With respect to this clonotype: The junction and the germline gene differ at one end; a read error may be behind it. J is TRBJ2-3 and V is TRBV5-1; D perhaps matches TRBD2 (7 bases). Germline-derived CDR1 and CDR2 are SGHRS and YFSETQ. The length of the CDR3 is 16 residues. In DNA form, the CDR3 reads TGCGCCAGCAGCTTGGCTTCGGCGGGGGCCCCAGATGCGCAGTATTTT. Protein sequence: CASSLASAGAPDAQYF.

Comments on this clonotype: A single base separates this from a much larger clone, so it may be a read error. The J gene is TRBJ2-6, the V gene TRBV7-2, with a weak D call TRBD1 (5 bases). CDR1 is SGHTA and CDR2 is FQGNSA in the germline V gene. The CDR3 is made up of 15 amino acids. The CDR3 region is CASSLDMIGANVRTF. In DNA form, the CDR3 reads TGTGCCAGCAGCTTAGACATGATAGGGGCCAACGTCCGGACTTTC.

This clonotype was picked up a small number of times. The rearrangement links TRBV4-1 to TRBJ2-2; TRBD1 agrees at 8 bases. The CDR3 consists of 16 residues. Germline V gene lookup returns CDR1 MGHRA and CDR2 YSYEKL. V shed 0 bases and J 5 bases; nucleotides not matched to a gene: 5. The CDR3 loop is CASSQERDRKTGELFF. As DNA, the CDR3 is TGCGCCAGCAGCCAAGAACGGGACAGGAAGACCGGGGAGCTGTTTTTT.

The sample holds a few counts of this clonotype. The chain has TRBV5-1 and TRBJ2-1, with D unclear. The CDR3 length is 13 residues. Deletions cut 1 base from V and 6 bases from J, with 8 bases between. Germline V CDR1 and CDR2: SGHRS, YFSETQ. As DNA, the CDR3 is TGCGCCAGCAGCTTGTTTCCGGCCAATGAGCAGTTCTTC. Translating it yields CASSLFPANEQFF.

This clonotype occurred once. A much larger clone differs by one base, so this may be a read error. The rearrangement links TRBV20-1 to TRBJ2-1, with 9 nucleotides matching TRBD1. The tail of the sequence fits TRBJ2-7 better, so the J call may be wrong. Germline V gene lookup returns CDR1 DFQATT and CDR2 SNEGSKA (reference sequence). The CDR3 contains 14 residues. CDR3 sequence: CSASVGQGPREQYF. Written as DNA, the CDR3 is TGCAGTGCTAGTGTGGGACAGGGTCCTAGAGAGCAGTACTTC.

This clonotype appeared once. The chain couples TRBV25-1 to TRBJ2-5; 7 bases match TRBD1. Germline-derived CDR1 and CDR2 are MGHDK and SYGVNS. The CDR3 has 13 amino acids. With 10 bases clipped from V and 11 bases from J, the junction kept 16 bases outside the gene matches. The CDR3, as DNA: TGTGCCATACGAGGGGACAGCAACAATGAGCAGTACTTC. As protein: CAIRGDSNNEQYF.

Many counts were recorded for this clonotype. The V call is TRBV12-3 or TRBV12-4, the J call TRBJ2-5; D may match TRBD1 or TRBD2 (5 bases each). The V and J ends lost 6 bases and 2 bases respectively, with 16 bases between them. There are 15 residues in the CDR3. CDR3 sequence (DNA): TGTGCCAGCAGCTTCCGGGACGAAAGACAAGAGACCCAGTACTTC. It translates to CASSFRDERQETQYF.

This clonotype has ten or more counts. J is TRBJ1-5 and V is TRBV27, with 8 bases matching TRBD1. From germline, CDR1 is MNHEY and CDR2 SMNVEV (reference sequence). The CDR3 loop spans 15 amino acids. After removal of 4 bases from V and 5 bases from J, the junction contained 7 bases not matched to a gene. Here the CDR3 DNA reads TGTGCCAGCAGTTCGGACAGGGACGGTTATCAGCCCCAGCATTTT. Translated: CASSSDRDGYQPQHF.

The V call is TRBV9, the J call TRBJ1-5; 9 nucleotides line up with TRBD1. With V trimmed by 0 bases and J by 2 bases, 6 bases remained unmatched. The CDR3 has 17 amino acids. Germline V gives CDR1 SGDLS, CDR2 YYNGEE. CDR3 DNA: TGTGCCAGCAGCGTAGGGACAGGGGATTTCGGCAATCAGCCCCAGCATTTT. This encodes CASSVGTGDFGNQPQHF.

This clonotype was observed many times. The chain carries TRBV12-3 or TRBV12-4 and TRBJ2-1; unclear D gene. This CDR3 has 15 amino acids. V was clipped by 3 bases and J by 3 bases, with 12 bases between them. The CDR3 nucleotides read TGTGCCAGCAGTTTTGGGTATCCGCGCTACAATGAGCAGTTCTTC. As protein: CASSFGYPRYNEQFF.

This clonotype was detected ten times or more. The gene calls are TRBV18 and TRBJ2-6; D is possibly TRBD1 (6 bases). Germline CDR1 KGHSH, CDR2 LQKENI. The CDR3 has 17 residues. Trimming removed 5 bases at V and 0 bases at J, with 14 bases between. The CDR3 sequence: CASSRAGTLSGANVLTF. The CDR3 DNA is TGTGCCAGCTCAAGGGCAGGGACACTCTCTGGGGCCAACGTCCTGACTTTC.

The chain is built from TRBV20-1 and TRBJ1-1, with D possibly matching TRBD1 (5 bases). Germline V lookup: CDR1 DFQATT, CDR2 SNEGSKA (reference sequence). V was trimmed by 5 bases and J by 1 base, leaving 11 bases between them. CDR3 size: 13 residues. CDR3 nucleotide sequence: TGCAGTGCTTACAGGTCGCCGAACACTGAAGCTTTCTTT. As protein: CSAYRSPNTEAFF.

As concerns this clonotype: The junction departs from germline at one end; a sequencing error may be responsible. V gene TRBV6-1 combines with J gene TRBJ2-7, with TRBD1 matching over 9 bases. CDR3 length equals 16 residues. The germline CDR1 and CDR2 sequences are MNHNS and SASEGT. CDR3 nucleotides: TGTGCCAGCAGTCTTTGGGGGACAGGGAGCTCCCACGAGCAGTACTTC. Translated, it gives CASSLWGTGSSHEQYF.

This clonotype has just a few counts. The V and J genes are TRBV12-5 and TRBJ2-3; D possibly corresponds to TRBD2 (5 bases). CDR3 length: 17 residues. The germline V gene has CDR1 LGHNT and CDR2 FRNRAP. The V end was cut by 6 bases, the J end by 1 base, with 20 bases between. Here the CDR3 DNA reads TGTGCTAGTGGCCTAAAAGGCGGGCGTTACCGCACAGATACGCAGTATTTT. Translation gives CASGLKGGRYRTDTQYF.

With respect to this clonotype: A clone one base away is much larger, so this may be a read error. Here the CDR3 reads CASSLGEGVRETQYF. DNA for the CDR3: TGTGCCAGCAGCTTAGGAGAAGGGGTACGAGAGACCCAGTACTTC. This rearrangement joins TRBV7-6 to TRBJ2-5; weak D call: TRBD1 (5 bases). The ends were cut back, 1 base at V and 4 bases at J, with 13 bases in the middle. CDR3 length: 15 residues. Per the germline V gene, CDR1 is SGHVS and CDR2 is FNYEAQ.

Only one count was recorded for this clonotype. V usage is TRBV28 and J usage is TRBJ1-1; TRBD1 is a possible D gene (5 bases). V lost 3 bases to trimming and J lost 4 bases, with 12 bases between them. This CDR3 spans 14 amino acids. CDR1 and CDR2 from the germline V gene are MDHEN and SYDVKM. The CDR3 DNA sequence: TGTGCCAGCAGTTTCGGGGGGAAAAGCACTGAAGCTTTCTTT. Translated: CASSFGGKSTEAFF.

The J gene is TRBJ2-2, the V gene TRBV7-2; possible D gene TRBD2, 6 bases. The CDR3 is 16 amino acids. Germline V gene data show CDR1 as SGHTA and CDR2 as FQGNSA. Between the trimmed V and J ends, which lost 6 bases and 4 bases, there was a span of 18 bases. This CDR3 reads CASRGRAGTGTGELFF. The DNA for the CDR3 is TGTGCCAGCAGGGGACGGGCGGGGACTGGCACCGGGGAGCTGTTTTTT.

The chain carries TRBV20-1 and TRBJ2-1; 7 positions match TRBD2. Germline V CDR1 and CDR2: DFQATT, SNEGSKA (reference sequence). The CDR3 runs 15 residues. Trimming cost V 2 bases and J 8 bases; bases outside gene matches: 12. The CDR3 region has the DNA TGCAGTGCTAGACGAGGCTCTAGCGGTATGGATGAGCAGTTCTTC. This encodes CSARRGSSGMDEQFF.